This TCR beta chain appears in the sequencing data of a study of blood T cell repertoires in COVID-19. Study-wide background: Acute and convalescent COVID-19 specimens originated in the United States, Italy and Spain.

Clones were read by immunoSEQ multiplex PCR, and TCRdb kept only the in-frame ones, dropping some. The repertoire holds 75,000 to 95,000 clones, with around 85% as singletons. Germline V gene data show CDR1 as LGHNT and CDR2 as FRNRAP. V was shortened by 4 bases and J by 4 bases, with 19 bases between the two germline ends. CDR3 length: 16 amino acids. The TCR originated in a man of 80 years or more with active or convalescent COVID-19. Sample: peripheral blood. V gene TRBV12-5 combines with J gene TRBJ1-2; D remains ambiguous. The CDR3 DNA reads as TGTGCTAGTGGTTCGACACTGATCTACGAACGCTATGGCTACACCTTC. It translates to CASGSTLIYERYGYTF.